This T cell receptor (beta chain) was sequenced for a study of T-cell reconstitution after alpha-beta-depleted transplantation in children. It was with unique molecular identifiers that the TCRbeta library was prepared. TCRdb fed the PCR reads into MiXCR, producing one record per CDR3 protein. The sample records around 530,000 distinct CDR3 sequences, around a third being singletons. There are 16 residues in the CDR3. Germline CDR1 is SGHDN and CDR2 is FVKESK. V gave up 4 bases and J gave up 4 bases, with 17 bases separating them. The clonotype originates from a human donor who donated a stem cell graft to a child with aplastic anemia. The sequences come from PBMCs from the stem cell graft donor, collected from the stem cell graft. This chain joins TRBV14 and TRBJ1-3; maybe TRBD1 (5 bases). The CDR3 region has the DNA TGTGCCAGCAGCCGAAACCCGGGGGACTCAGGAAACACCATATATTTT. Encoded protein: CASSRNPGDSGNTIYF.